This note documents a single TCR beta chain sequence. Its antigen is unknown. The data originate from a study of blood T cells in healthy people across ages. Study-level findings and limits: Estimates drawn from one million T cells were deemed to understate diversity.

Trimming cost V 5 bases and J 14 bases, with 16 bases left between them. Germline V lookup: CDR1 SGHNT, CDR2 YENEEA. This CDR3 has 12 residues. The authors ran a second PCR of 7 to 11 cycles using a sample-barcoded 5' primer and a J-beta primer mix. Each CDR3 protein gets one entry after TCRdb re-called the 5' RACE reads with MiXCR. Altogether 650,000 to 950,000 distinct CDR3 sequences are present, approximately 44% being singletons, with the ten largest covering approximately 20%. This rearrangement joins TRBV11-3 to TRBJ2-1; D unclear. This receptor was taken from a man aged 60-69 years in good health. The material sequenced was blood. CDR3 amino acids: CASSARSAAEFF. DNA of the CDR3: TGTGCCAGCAGCGCAAGGTCGGCGGCGGAGTTCTTC.